Listed here are 21 T cell receptor beta chains from one sample, sequenced in a study of blood T cell repertoires in COVID-19 (dated by TCRdb to about 2020). Libraries were built with the immunoSEQ multiplex PCR assay. The table was pulled from immuneACCESS by TCRdb, which kept in-frame rearrangements only. Such tables lose some clones; where checked, under half of the loss comes from unresolved V genes, and the rest has no known cause. This sample has 260,000 or so clones in its table, and approximately 80% of those were observed once. Of the sample, 8.6% is held by the ten largest clones. Sequencing was carried out using peripheral blood. The source is a human donor in a cohort sampled during active COVID-19.

The gene calls are TRBV7-3 and TRBJ2-3; a weak D match, TRBD2 (5 bases). Per the germline V gene, CDR1 is SGHTA and CDR2 is FQGTGA. V lost 5 bases and J 8 bases, leaving 17 bases between the germline ends. The CDR3 is 14 residues long. DNA of the CDR3: TGTGCCAGCAGCCCCGCAGGTGGCGAGGGTACGCAGTATTTT. Protein product: CASSPAGGEGTQYF.

V is TRBV5-1 and J is TRBJ2-1, with D maybe TRBD1 (6 bases). The CDR3 loop spans 14 amino acids. The V gene's germline CDR1 is SGHRS and CDR2 YFSETQ. The V end lost 7 bases, the J end lost 4 bases, and 15 bases lay between the germline ends. The CDR3 loop reads CASGVRGLYNEQFF. CDR3 DNA: TGCGCCAGCGGGGTCAGGGGCCTATACAATGAGCAGTTCTTC.

V and J are TRBV9 and TRBJ2-1; 9 nucleotides agree with TRBD2. Germline V gene sequence: CDR1 SGDLS, CDR2 YYNGEE. There are 14 residues in the CDR3. V was clipped by 0 bases and J by 10 bases; unmatched bases: 5. CDR3 protein: CASSVGGGANEQFF. CDR3 bases: TGTGCCAGCAGCGTAGGCGGGGGGGCCAACGAGCAGTTCTTC. The variable domain in full, with the rest retrieved from reference TRBV9 and TRBJ2-1, is DSGVTQTPKHLITATGQRVTLRCSPRSGDLSVYWYQQSLDQGLQFLIQYYNGEERAKGNILERFSAQQFPDLHSELNLSSLELGDSALYFCASSVGGGANEQFFGPGTRLTVL.

The chain recombines TRBV7-2 with TRBJ2-3; 7 bases match TRBD1. The CDR3 has 16 amino acids. V lost 6 bases to trimming and J lost 0 bases; unmatched junction nucleotides: 9. CDR1 is SGHTA, CDR2 FQGNSA, per germline. The CDR3 reads CASRNPGRGSTDTQYF. DNA of the CDR3: TGTGCCAGCAGGAACCCCGGCAGGGGGAGCACAGATACGCAGTATTTT.

The chain carries TRBV5-5 and TRBJ2-7; D perhaps matches TRBD1 (6 bases). Germline V lookup: CDR1 SGHKS, CDR2 YYEKEE (reference sequence). V lost 1 base and J 2 bases, leaving 16 bases between the germline ends. The CDR3 sequence is 16 residues long. Here the CDR3 DNA reads TGTGCCAGCAGCTTGTTAGCTTCGGGGACACCCTACGAGCAGTACTTC. Protein: CASSLLASGTPYEQYF.

The chain is built from TRBV11-2 and TRBJ1-6, with 7 bases lining up with TRBD1. The CDR3 contains 18 residues. CDR1 and CDR2 (germline): SGHAT, FQNNGV. Trimming cost V 4 bases and J 3 bases; bases outside gene matches: 12. DNA of the CDR3: TGTGCCAGCAGCTCGCCAACAGGGGAAACGTTCTATAATTCACCCCTCCACTTT. Translation: CASSSPTGETFYNSPLHF.

The V gene is TRBV11-2, the J gene TRBJ2-3, with 7 bases fitting TRBD2. The V gene's germline CDR1 is SGHAT and CDR2 FQNNGV. V shed 5 bases and J 1 base; nucleotides not matched to a gene: 9. This CDR3 is built from 16 residues. The CDR3 nucleotides read TGTGCCAGCAGCAAAATGGGCGGGAGTGGCACAGATACGCAGTATTTT. Its translation is CASSKMGGSGTDTQYF.

This clone turned up a few times. The chain combines TRBV2 with TRBJ1-2, with 8 bases that match TRBD1. Germline V gene lookup returns CDR1 SNHLY and CDR2 FYNNEI. The J segment lost 5 bases and the V segment lost 9 bases, leaving 2 bases of the junction unmatched. The CDR3 contains 11 residues. The CDR3 region has the DNA TGTGCCAGGGACAGGGAGTATGGCTACACCTTC. This encodes CARDREYGYTF.

The V call is TRBV7-2, the J call TRBJ2-5; perhaps TRBD1 as D (7 bases). The CDR3 totals 18 residues. Germline CDR1 SGHTA, CDR2 FQGNSA. V lost 1 base and J lost 0, with 18 bases in between. Written as DNA, the CDR3 is TGTGCCAGCAGCTTAGTAGGCGGGGCAGGGGGGTACCAAGAGACCCAGTACTTC. Translating gives CASSLVGGAGGYQETQYF.

The chain is built from TRBV2 and TRBJ1-3; 7 bases are shared with TRBD1. The CDR3 extends over 18 amino acids. Trimming removed 4 bases from V and 1 base from J; junction bases left unmatched: 13. Germline CDR1 is SNHLY and CDR2 is FYNNEI. CDR3 region: CASSANLVTGESGNTIYF. The CDR3 DNA reads as TGTGCCAGCAGTGCCAACCTTGTAACAGGGGAGTCTGGAAACACCATATATTTT.

V usage is TRBV19 and J usage is TRBJ2-1; D possibly corresponds to TRBD2 (6 bases). The CDR3 has 15 residues. Trimming stripped 5 bases from V and 0 bases from J, with 11 bases between. The germline V gene has CDR1 LNHDA and CDR2 SQIVND (reference sequence). The CDR3 here is CASSLRGFSYNEQFF. DNA of the CDR3: TGTGCCAGTAGTCTCCGGGGGTTCTCCTACAATGAGCAGTTCTTC.

The V and J genes are TRBV12-3 or TRBV12-4 and TRBJ2-3, with a tentative D call TRBD2 (5 bases). The CDR3 runs to 11 residues. V gave up 6 bases and J gave up 6 bases, with 7 bases separating them. CDR3 amino acids: CASRGEDTQYF. In DNA, the CDR3 is TGTGCCAGCAGGGGAGAGGATACGCAGTATTTT.

The rearrangement links TRBV19 to TRBJ1-5, with D perhaps matching TRBD1 (6 bases). The CDR3 totals 14 residues. The V end lost 7 bases, the J end lost 5 bases, and 15 bases lay between the germline ends. Germline V CDR1 and CDR2: LNHDA, SQIVND (reference sequence). Here the CDR3 DNA reads TGTGCCAGTACCCCTCGGGGGGCTGATCAGCCCCAGCATTTT. It encodes CASTPRGADQPQHF.

V and J are TRBV4-2 and TRBJ1-1; 8 nucleotides agree with TRBD1. Germline lookup yields CDR1 LGHNA and CDR2 YNFKEQ. V shed 0 bases and J 0 bases; nucleotides not matched to a gene: 3. The length of the CDR3 is 16 residues. Here the CDR3 reads CASSQDRGRVNTEAFF. In DNA form, the CDR3 reads TGTGCCAGCAGCCAAGACAGGGGGCGGGTGAACACTGAAGCTTTCTTT.

The chain joins TRBV11-2 to TRBJ1-1; D is unclear. The V gene's germline CDR1 is SGHAT and CDR2 FQNNGV. V shed 5 bases and J shed 0 bases, with 10 bases lying between them. This CDR3 comprises 14 residues. The CDR3 DNA reads as TGTGCCAGCAGCCCACAGATCATGAACACTGAAGCTTTCTTT. This codes for CASSPQIMNTEAFF.

The rearrangement links TRBV14 to TRBJ1-6; weak D call: TRBD1 (6 bases). Germline V gene sequence: CDR1 SGHDN, CDR2 FVKESK. This CDR3 comprises 13 residues. Trimming removed 5 bases at V and 8 bases at J, with 10 bases between. The CDR3 nucleotides read TGTGCCAGCAGCGTCCACAGGGATTCACCCCTCCACTTT. Its translation: CASSVHRDSPLHF.

This chain joins TRBV4-2 and TRBJ2-7, with D unresolved. Looked up from germline, CDR1 is LGHNA and CDR2 is YNFKEQ. There are 13 residues in the CDR3. Trimming removed 1 base from V and 3 bases from J, with 7 bases in between. The CDR3 is CASSQGSNYEQYF. CDR3 nucleotides: TGTGCCAGCAGCCAAGGATCTAACTACGAGCAGTACTTC.

The rearrangement joins TRBV6-5 to TRBJ2-5, with 7 bases lining up with TRBD1. Trimming took 6 bases from V and 7 from J; bases not matched to a gene: 11. Germline V gene data show CDR1 as MNHEY and CDR2 as SVGAGI. This CDR3 contains 14 residues. The DNA for the CDR3 is TGTGCCAGCAGCCGGGACAGCCCCATTGGGACCCAGTACTTC. As protein: CASSRDSPIGTQYF.

The chain links TRBV5-5 to TRBJ1-6; D gene unclear. Trimming stripped 0 bases from V and 7 bases from J, with 11 bases between. Germline CDR1 and CDR2: SGHKS and YYEKEE (reference sequence). CDR3 size: 15 residues. The CDR3 bases are TGTGCCAGCAGCTTGGGTCCAGAGACAAATTCACCCCTCCACTTT. Translation: CASSLGPETNSPLHF.

V gene TRBV6-6 combines with J gene TRBJ1-2; 8 nucleotides line up with TRBD1. The junction had 9 bases not matched to a gene; V was cut back by 2 bases and J by 4 bases. The CDR3 length is 16 residues. Germline CDR1 MNHNY, CDR2 SVGAGI (reference sequence). The CDR3 protein is CASSYPPDRVIYGYTF. The CDR3, as DNA: TGTGCCAGCAGTTACCCTCCGGACAGGGTCATCTATGGCTACACCTTC.

The chain is built from TRBV7-9 and TRBJ1-4; 7 bases map to TRBD1. Per germline, CDR1 SEHNR and CDR2 FQNEAQ (reference sequence). The CDR3 contains 15 residues. J gave up 0 bases and V 7 bases, and 5 bases lay outside the gene matches. The CDR3, as DNA: TGTGCCAGCACACGACAGGGAGCAACTAATGAAAAACTGTTTTTT. It yields the protein CASTRQGATNEKLFF.